A selection of T cell receptor beta chains follows, all from one sample in a study of T cells in Graves' hyperthyroidism and ophthalmopathy. TCRdb redid the calling of the multiplex PCR reads with MiXCR, one entry per CDR3 protein. The repertoire holds about 350,000 distinct CDR3 sequences, with 17% as singletons. Material: blood. These TCRs come from a woman aged 25-40 years with Graves' hyperthyroidism that later progressed to Graves' ophthalmopathy. CDR3s include the opening cysteine and the closing phenylalanine or tryptophan. The D gene is left open where the match is weak. Some rows have no size entry. The others give once, few or many, or a class for an expanded clone.

d_call: .
clone_size: .
v_call: TRBV5-1
j_call: TRBJ2-7
cdr3_aa: CASSLASQGTYEQYF
cdr3_nt: TGCGCCAGCAGCTTGGCCAGTCAGGGGACCTACGAGCAGTACTTC

d_call: .
clone_size: medium-sized
v_call: TRBV6-5
j_call: TRBJ2-5
cdr3_aa: CASSYGQGSSAQYF
cdr3_nt: TGTGCCAGCAGTTACGGGCAGGGGTCATCGGCCCAGTACTTC

d_call: .
clone_size: few
v_call: TRBV12-3/TRBV12-4
j_call: TRBJ1-5
cdr3_aa: CASSFDRERGNQPQHF
cdr3_nt: TGTGCCAGCAGTTTTGACCGGGAAAGAGGCAATCAGCCCCAGCATTTT

d_call: .
clone_size: few
v_call: TRBV15
j_call: TRBJ1-1
cdr3_aa: CATSRSRTGNTEAFF
cdr3_nt: TGTGCCACCAGCAGATCCCGGACGGGGAACACTGAAGCTTTCTTT

d_call: .
clone_size: many
v_call: TRBV15
j_call: TRBJ2-3
cdr3_aa: CATSRARRSSTDTQYF
cdr3_nt: TGTGCCACCAGCAGAGCGCGGCGGTCTTCCACAGATACGCAGTATTTT

d_call: .
clone_size: many
v_call: TRBV27
j_call: TRBJ1-1
cdr3_aa: CASSLLQGTKAFF
cdr3_nt: TGTGCCAGCAGTTTATTGCAGGGAACGAAAGCTTTCTTT

d_call: TRBD2
clone_size: .
v_call: TRBV29-1
j_call: TRBJ2-3
cdr3_aa: CSVGGLAGELTDTQYF
cdr3_nt: TGCAGCGTTGGCGGGCTAGCGGGAGAACTCACAGATACGCAGTATTTT

d_call: .
clone_size: many
v_call: TRBV11-2
j_call: TRBJ1-1
cdr3_aa: CASSYSTGTSNTEAFF
cdr3_nt: TGTGCCAGCAGCTACTCAACCGGGACCTCGAACACTGAAGCTTTCTTT

d_call: TRBD1
clone_size: .
v_call: TRBV24-1
j_call: TRBJ2-7
cdr3_aa: CATSFLSPPGTGENEQYF
cdr3_nt: TGTGCCACCAGCTTCCTTTCGCCCCCCGGGACAGGGGAAAACGAGCAGTACTTC

d_call: TRBD1
clone_size: .
v_call: TRBV5-1
j_call: TRBJ2-5
cdr3_aa: CASSLAVFTGGGETQYF
cdr3_nt: TGCGCCAGCAGCTTGGCCGTTTTTACAGGGGGCGGGGAGACCCAGTACTTC

d_call: .
clone_size: .
v_call: TRBV7-6
j_call: TRBJ2-3
cdr3_aa: CASSLAPGADTDTQYF
cdr3_nt: TGTGCCAGCAGCTTAGCCCCTGGAGCGGACACAGATACGCAGTATTTT

d_call: TRBD1
clone_size: many
v_call: TRBV7-8
j_call: TRBJ1-5
cdr3_aa: CASSLRDRSFDQPQHF
cdr3_nt: TGTGCCAGCAGCTTAAGGGACAGGAGTTTTGATCAGCCCCAGCATTTT

d_call: TRBD1
clone_size: .
v_call: TRBV20-1
j_call: TRBJ2-7
cdr3_aa: CSAETGANSYEQYF
cdr3_nt: TGCAGTGCAGAAACAGGGGCGAACTCCTACGAGCAGTACTTC

d_call: .
clone_size: many
v_call: TRBV12-3/TRBV12-4
j_call: TRBJ2-5
cdr3_aa: CASSPGQGQTQYF
cdr3_nt: TGTGCCAGCAGCCCGGGGCAGGGGCAGACCCAGTACTTC

d_call: .
clone_size: many
v_call: TRBV9
j_call: TRBJ2-1
cdr3_aa: CASSVSDGFGEQFF
cdr3_nt: TGTGCCAGCAGCGTAAGCGACGGGTTCGGTGAGCAGTTCTTC

d_call: TRBD2
clone_size: many
v_call: TRBV28
j_call: TRBJ2-5
cdr3_aa: CASSLWTSSEETQYF
cdr3_nt: TGTGCCAGCAGTTTATGGACTAGCTCGGAAGAGACCCAGTACTTC

d_call: .
clone_size: .
v_call: TRBV19
j_call: TRBJ1-1
cdr3_aa: CASKVGNTEAFF
cdr3_nt: TGTGCCAGTAAAGTTGGGAACACTGAAGCTTTCTTT

d_call: TRBD2
clone_size: few
v_call: TRBV14
j_call: TRBJ2-3
cdr3_aa: CASSQGGGTQYF
cdr3_nt: TGTGCCAGCAGCCAAGGGGGGGGTACGCAGTATTTT

d_call: .
clone_size: .
v_call: TRBV6-1
j_call: TRBJ1-4
cdr3_aa: CASAGRSVNEKLFF
cdr3_nt: TGTGCCAGCGCGGGGCGGTCGGTTAATGAAAAACTGTTTTTT

d_call: .
clone_size: many
v_call: TRBV2
j_call: TRBJ2-7
cdr3_aa: CASSDREEQQYF
cdr3_nt: TGTGCCAGCAGTGACAGGGAAGAGCAGCAGTACTTC

d_call: TRBD2
clone_size: few
v_call: TRBV4-1
j_call: TRBJ2-1
cdr3_aa: CASSQISAGLLDEQFF
cdr3_nt: TGCGCCAGCAGCCAAATTTCAGCGGGGCTGTTGGATGAGCAGTTCTTC

d_call: TRBD2
clone_size: .
v_call: TRBV5-1
j_call: TRBJ2-3
cdr3_aa: CASSLSPSGGTDTQYF
cdr3_nt: TGCGCCAGCAGCTTGTCCCCTAGCGGGGGCACAGATACGCAGTATTTT

d_call: .
clone_size: many
v_call: TRBV6-2/TRBV6-3
j_call: TRBJ1-1
cdr3_aa: CASRDERNYEAFF
cdr3_nt: TGTGCCAGCAGGGACGAGAGAAATTATGAAGCTTTCTTT

d_call: .
clone_size: many
v_call: TRBV30
j_call: TRBJ1-1
cdr3_aa: CAWSQTGITEAFF
cdr3_nt: TGTGCCTGGAGCCAAACAGGGATCACTGAAGCTTTCTTT

d_call: .
clone_size: many
v_call: TRBV12-5
j_call: TRBJ2-5
cdr3_aa: CASGTSDGLQETQYF
cdr3_nt: TGTGCTAGTGGCACCTCAGACGGGTTGCAAGAGACCCAGTACTTC

d_call: .
clone_size: many
v_call: TRBV28
j_call: TRBJ1-2
cdr3_aa: CASGILRHPRYTF
cdr3_nt: TGTGCCAGCGGGATTCTACGCCACCCGCGCTACACCTTC

d_call: .
clone_size: .
v_call: TRBV20-1
j_call: TRBJ1-2
cdr3_aa: CSAYHGRINELNYGYTF
cdr3_nt: TGCAGTGCTTACCACGGGAGGATCAACGAACTAAACTATGGCTACACCTTC

d_call: .
clone_size: few
v_call: TRBV9
j_call: TRBJ1-6
cdr3_aa: CASSVALPNSPLHF
cdr3_nt: TGTGCCAGCAGCGTAGCGCTCCCGAATTCACCCCTCCACTTT

d_call: TRBD1
clone_size: many
v_call: TRBV28
j_call: TRBJ1-5
cdr3_aa: CASQSQPGWGTAQHF
cdr3_nt: TGTGCCAGCCAATCACAGCCCGGATGGGGGACAGCCCAGCATTTT

d_call: TRBD2
clone_size: few
v_call: TRBV4-1
j_call: TRBJ2-7
cdr3_aa: CASSQVYGIAGLAGRYEQYF
cdr3_nt: TGCGCCAGCAGCCAAGTATACGGGATAGCGGGACTAGCGGGGAGATACGAGCAGTACTTC

d_call: .
clone_size: many
v_call: TRBV12-3/TRBV12-4
j_call: TRBJ1-1
cdr3_aa: CASRFATEAFF
cdr3_nt: TGTGCCAGCAGGTTTGCCACTGAAGCTTTCTTT

d_call: TRBD1
clone_size: many
v_call: TRBV2
j_call: TRBJ2-3
cdr3_aa: CASSPRQGSTDTQYF
cdr3_nt: TGTGCCAGCAGTCCGAGACAGGGGAGCACAGATACGCAGTATTTT

d_call: .
clone_size: .
v_call: TRBV7-6
j_call: TRBJ1-2
cdr3_aa: CASSLDLDTLNHYGYTF
cdr3_nt: TGTGCCAGCAGCTTAGATCTTGACACTCTGAATCACTATGGCTACACCTTC

d_call: .
clone_size: .
v_call: TRBV11-2
j_call: TRBJ2-2
cdr3_aa: CASSWTGEPGELFF
cdr3_nt: TGTGCCAGCAGCTGGACCGGGGAACCCGGGGAGCTGTTTTTT

d_call: .
clone_size: many
v_call: TRBV28
j_call: TRBJ1-1
cdr3_aa: CASRSLAFGGHTEAFF
cdr3_nt: TGTGCCAGCAGGTCCCTCGCCTTTGGGGGGCACACTGAAGCTTTCTTT

d_call: .
clone_size: many
v_call: TRBV28
j_call: TRBJ2-2
cdr3_aa: CASRPPRQESNTGELFF
cdr3_nt: TGTGCCAGCAGGCCCCCTAGACAGGAATCTAACACCGGGGAGCTGTTTTTT